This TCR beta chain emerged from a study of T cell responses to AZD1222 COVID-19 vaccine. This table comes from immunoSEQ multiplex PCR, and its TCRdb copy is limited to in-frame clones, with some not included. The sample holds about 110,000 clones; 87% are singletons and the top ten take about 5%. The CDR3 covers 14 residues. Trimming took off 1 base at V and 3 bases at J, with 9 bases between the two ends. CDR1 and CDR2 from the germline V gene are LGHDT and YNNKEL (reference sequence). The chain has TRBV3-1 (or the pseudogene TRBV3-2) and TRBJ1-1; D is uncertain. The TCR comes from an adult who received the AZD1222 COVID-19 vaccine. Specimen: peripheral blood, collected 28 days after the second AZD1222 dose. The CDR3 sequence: CASSQAGVHTEAFF. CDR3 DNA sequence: TGTGCCAGCAGCCAAGCCGGGGTACACACTGAAGCTTTCTTT.